This entry lists 18 T cell receptor beta chains sequenced from one sample in a study of T cells after yellow fever vaccination. Using its own MiXCR run on the 5' RACE reads, TCRdb lists one record per CDR3 protein. The table has a few hundred thousand distinct CDR3 sequences, approximately 10% seen once. Sequences were derived from PBMCs, sampled on the day of the first yellow fever vaccination. Receptor source: a man younger than 35 who received the YFV17D yellow fever vaccine.

The J gene is TRBJ1-5, the V gene TRBV4-1; 7 positions match TRBD1. The CDR3 is 15 amino acids. V was pared by 9 bases and J by 6 bases, with 14 bases of the junction left unmatched. Germline-derived CDR1 and CDR2 are MGHRA and YSYEKL. The CDR3 nucleotides are TGCGCCAGTAACCTCCGGGCAGGGGGAAGTCAGCCCCAGCATTTT. It yields the protein CASNLRAGGSQPQHF.

This clonotype has a handful of counts. The chain recombines TRBV4-1 with TRBJ2-1; TRBD1 matches 10 bases. Trimming took 1 base from V and 4 from J; bases not matched to a gene: 7. Germline V CDR1 and CDR2: MGHRA, YSYEKL. The CDR3 covers 17 residues. CDR3 sequence: CASSQGGTGELYNEQFF. In DNA form, the CDR3 reads TGCGCCAGCAGCCAAGGGGGGACAGGGGAATTATACAATGAGCAGTTCTTC.

The chain carries TRBV12-3 or TRBV12-4 and TRBJ2-1; no firm D call. V lost 3 bases and J lost 6, with 9 bases in between. This CDR3 has 13 amino acids. The chain's CDR3 is CASSFHRSNEQFF. CDR3 DNA sequence: TGTGCCAGCAGTTTTCATAGGAGCAATGAGCAGTTCTTC.

In its sample, this clonotype was seen a few times. The chain couples TRBV5-1 to TRBJ2-1; TRBD2 matches 9 bases. CDR3 length equals 17 residues. J was trimmed by 0 bases and V by 7 bases; bases with no gene match: 11. Germline assignment: CDR1 SGHRS and CDR2 YFSETQ. The CDR3 DNA follows: TGCGCCAGCCGACTTAGCGGGGGCCCGAGCTCCTACAATGAGCAGTTCTTC. Translation: CASRLSGGPSSYNEQFF.

This clonotype has just a few counts. The germline gene is not matched at one end of the junction; a read error may be the cause. The chain employs TRBV7-7 and TRBJ2-5; D may match TRBD1 or TRBD2 (5 bases each). CDR3 length: 13 residues. Germline V lookup: CDR1 SSHAT, CDR2 FNYEAQ (reference sequence). CDR3 DNA: TGTGCTAGCAGCTTAGAGGGGTGGGAGACCCAGTACTTC. It translates to CASSLEGWETQYF.

About this clonotype itself: A junction end diverges from the germline sequence, so it may reflect a read error. The gene calls are TRBV7-2 and TRBJ2-1, with 9 bases aligning to TRBD1. The length of the CDR3 is 12 residues. CDR1 is SGHTA and CDR2 is FQGNSA in the germline V gene. The CDR3 DNA sequence: TGTGCCAGCAGCCTCGTTCGGGACAGGGTCACGTTC. Translation gives CASSLVRDRVTF.

Comment on this clonotype: One end of the junction varies from germline; a read error may be responsible. The CDR3 reads CASSLTVTSTDTQYF. The CDR3 region has the DNA TGTGCTAGCAGCTTGACGGTAACTAGCACAGATACGCAGTATTTT. The chain is built from TRBV7-7 and TRBJ2-3; D unresolved. The CDR3 sequence is 15 residues long. The germline gives CDR1 SSHAT, CDR2 FNYEAQ (reference sequence).

This clonotype was observed a few times. The chain has TRBV4-1 and TRBJ2-2; D is perhaps TRBD2 (5 bases). Deletions cut 1 base from V and 6 bases from J, with 12 bases between. This CDR3 has 15 amino acids. Germline CDR1 reads MGHRA; CDR2 reads YSYEKL. CDR3 region: CASSQVDLGAGELFF. In DNA, the CDR3 is TGCGCCAGCAGCCAAGTTGATCTCGGGGCCGGGGAGCTGTTTTTT.

The chain is built from TRBV6-1 and TRBJ2-3; D is ambiguous. The CDR3 contains 14 residues. V was pared by 4 bases and J by 4 bases, with 12 bases between. Germline V gene lookup returns CDR1 MNHNS and CDR2 SASEGT. In nucleotides, the CDR3 is TGTGCCAGCAGTGGCCTCTTCAGGTCAGATACGCAGTATTTT. Translated, it gives CASSGLFRSDTQYF.

The genes are TRBV7-9 and TRBJ2-1, with D possibly TRBD1 on 6 matching bases. The CDR3 length is 16 residues. Per germline, CDR1 SEHNR and CDR2 FQNEAQ (reference sequence). The V end was cut by 7 bases, the J end by 9 bases, with 25 bases between. CDR3 nucleotides: TGTGCCAGCACCCGAAGAGGGGGATTCGGCGACACTGAGCAGTTCTTC. It specifies CASTRRGGFGDTEQFF.

The chain carries TRBV14 and TRBJ2-7; D gene uncertain. CDR1 is SGHDN and CDR2 is FVKESK in the germline V gene. The CDR3 is made up of 14 amino acids. Trimming removed 1 base from V and 4 bases from J, with 11 bases in between. CDR3 sequence reads: CASSQGASWYEQYF. CDR3 sequence (DNA): TGTGCCAGCAGCCAAGGGGCGTCCTGGTACGAGCAGTACTTC.

In this sample, this clonotype turned up a few times. The chain employs TRBV7-9 and TRBJ1-4; 9 nucleotides align to TRBD1. V was pared by 8 bases and J by 0 bases, with 7 bases of the junction left unmatched. The CDR3 is 16 residues long. Germline CDR1 is SEHNR and CDR2 is FQNEAQ (reference sequence). CDR3 sequence (DNA): TGTGCCAGCGGCCGGGACAGGGTTGCAACTAATGAAAAACTGTTTTTT. Translating it yields CASGRDRVATNEKLFF. Variable domain in full (rest from reference TRBV7-9 and TRBJ1-4): DTGVSQNPRHKITKRGQNVTFRCDPISEHNRLYWYRQTLGQGPEFLTYFQNEAQLEKSRLLSDRFSAERPKGSFSTLEIQRTEQGDSAMYLCASGRDRVATNEKLFFGSGTQLSVL.

The table lists this clonotype with a few counts. The chain links TRBV5-1 to TRBJ2-3; D unresolved. The CDR3 consists of 12 residues. Germline values: CDR1 SGHRS, CDR2 YFSETQ. With 1 base removed from V and 5 bases from J, the gap between germline ends came to 5 bases. This CDR3 is CASSLNGDTQYF. As DNA, the CDR3 is TGCGCCAGCAGCTTGAATGGAGATACGCAGTATTTT.

The chain joins TRBV9 to TRBJ2-5; 13 positions agree with TRBD2. The germline V gene has CDR1 SGDLS and CDR2 YYNGEE. V lost 3 bases, J lost 2 bases, and 10 bases stayed unmatched. The CDR3 is 18 residues long. The CDR3 nucleotides read TGTGCCAGCAGCGGGGGACTAGCGGGGAGTCGAATTCAAGAGACCCAGTACTTC. This sequence encodes CASSGGLAGSRIQETQYF. Filled out from reference TRBV9 and TRBJ2-5, the complete variable domain reads DSGVTQTPKHLITATGQRVTLRCSPRSGDLSVYWYQQSLDQGLQFLIQYYNGEERAKGNILERFSAQQFPDLHSELNLSSLELGDSALYFCASSGGLAGSRIQETQYFGPGTRLLVL.

This clonotype was detected ten times or more. The chain combines TRBV29-1 with TRBJ2-5; TRBD2 matches at 9 bases. From germline, CDR1 is SQVTM and CDR2 ANQGSEA. CDR3 size: 13 residues. Germline trimming cut 6 bases from V and 5 bases from J; bases unmatched to any gene: 7. CDR3 bases: TGCAGCGTGGGGACTAGCTTTTCGGAGACCCAGTACTTC. This encodes CSVGTSFSETQYF.

The genes are TRBV27 and TRBJ2-1, with D possibly matching TRBD1 (6 bases). The CDR3 consists of 14 residues. The germline gives CDR1 MNHEY, CDR2 SMNVEV (reference sequence). Trimming left V 6 bases short and J 1 base short, with 10 bases between. CDR3 DNA sequence: TGTGCCAGCAGACACAGGGCATCCTACAATGAGCAGTTCTTC. It encodes CASRHRASYNEQFF.

The V gene is TRBV20-1, the J gene TRBJ2-3; D is perhaps TRBD1 (5 bases). Trimming cost V 2 bases and J 6 bases, with 21 bases left between them. This CDR3 region has 16 residues. Per germline, CDR1 DFQATT and CDR2 SNEGSKA (reference sequence). CDR3 loop: CSARPPRVVVGDTQYF. In nucleotides, the CDR3 is TGCAGTGCTAGACCCCCCAGGGTGGTAGTGGGGGATACGCAGTATTTT.

This chain joins TRBV5-1 and TRBJ1-1; D perhaps matches TRBD1 (6 bases). This CDR3 spans 16 amino acids. With 7 bases removed from V and 4 bases from J, the gap between germline ends came to 23 bases. Germline V CDR1 and CDR2: SGHRS, YFSETQ. CDR3 bases: TGCGCCAGCCACTGGACAGTTGGAGTAGGGAGCACTGAAGCTTTCTTT. It encodes CASHWTVGVGSTEAFF.